The T cell receptor beta chain under discussion was sequenced for a study of blood T cell repertoires in COVID-19. Study-level background: Samples of COVID-19 (acute and convalescent) were obtained from the United States, Italy and Spain. In each case, the material was cDNA or gDNA derived from T cells, B-cell-depleted T cells, or PBMCs.

The V gene end was trimmed by 1 base and the J gene end by 3 bases; junction bases not matched to a gene: 2. Germline V lookup: CDR1 SGHNT, CDR2 YENEEA. This CDR3 has 14 amino acids. Per the original data handling: Cell counts per sample came from amplifying reference gene primers. Using immunoSEQ multiplex PCR, the repertoire was profiled, and TCRdb retains in-frame clones only, with some absent. V, J and clone size reflect that table, while D and trimming were determined from the DNA. The sample records fewer than 250,000 clones, approximately 90% being singletons. This chain joins TRBV11-3 and TRBJ2-7, with 8 nucleotides matching TRBD1. Sequenced material: peripheral blood. The clonotype was recovered from a man aged 40-55 years with acute or convalescent COVID-19. CDR3 sequence: CASSLGTGRYEQYF. The CDR3 nucleotides read TGTGCCAGCAGCTTAGGGACAGGGCGCTACGAGCAGTACTTC. Supplemented by reference TRBV11-3 and TRBJ2-7, the full variable domain reads EAGVVQSPRYKIIEKKQPVAFWCNPISGHNTLYWYLQNLGQGPELLIRYENEEAVDDSQLPKDRFSAERLKGVDSTLKIQPAELGDSAVYLCASSLGTGRYEQYFGPGTRLTVT.